This T cell receptor (beta chain) was documented in a study of T-cell memory formation after mild COVID-19. Study-level results: The second-wave clones peaking on day 37 were not confirmed as SARS-CoV-2-specific. CD4+ contracting clones were mainly CM and EM; CD8+ ones, EMRA.

This clonotype was seen a few times. The target antigen is unknown. The junction shows a germline mismatch at one end, possibly a read error. The CDR3 covers 15 residues. Germline CDR1 is DFQATT and CDR2 is SNEGSKA (reference sequence). MiXCR, applied by TCRdb to the 5' RACE reads, yields one record per CDR3 protein. The sample includes roughly 620,000 distinct CDR3 sequences, more than 15% of them seen just once. This TCR was sampled from an adult woman who had mild COVID-19 (a few samples of this study predate the infection). Cell type and time point are not known. Input material: PBMCs or a T cell subset sorted from them (not recorded which). The gene calls are TRBV20-1 and TRBJ2-7; 10 positions agree with TRBD2. CDR3 sequence reads: CSAGDPSGSRYEQYF. DNA for the CDR3: TGCAGTGCTGGAGACCCTAGCGGGAGTCGATACGAGCAGTACTTC.